These 26 T cell receptor beta chains came from one sample sequenced in a study of brain metastases from non-small cell lung cancer (dated by TCRdb to the late 2010s). Receptor amplification or capture employed the immunoSEQ multiplex PCR assay. TCRdb mirrors the immuneACCESS table, restricted to in-frame sequences. Some clones are absent from its copies; in checked studies, under half trace to an unresolved V gene, and the reason for the others is unknown. The sample yields 2,800 or so clones; 75% to 90% were counted once. The top ten clones comprise about 4.6% of the sample. Sequenced input: primary lung tumor tissue. What the cell subset or site label conveys for this sample: primary lung tumor paired with brain metastasis. These receptor sequences come from a donor over 35 with non-small cell lung cancer.

The chain couples TRBV5-1 to TRBJ1-4; TRBD1 might be the D (5 bases). V was shortened by 5 bases and J by 8 bases, with 19 bases between the two germline ends. CDR3 size: 15 residues. Germline V gene sequence: CDR1 SGHRS, CDR2 YFSETQ. This CDR3 is CASRGRIVSGEKLFF. The CDR3, as DNA: TGCGCCAGCAGGGGACGGATTGTTTCGGGGGAAAAACTGTTTTTT.

Points on this clone: One end of the junction varies from germline; a read error may be responsible. The CDR3 protein is CASSELGVGSDTQYF. As DNA, the CDR3 is TGTGCCAGCAGTGAATTGGGGGTAGGGTCAGATACACAGTATTTT. V usage is TRBV6-1 and J usage is TRBJ2-3; D may correspond to TRBD1 or TRBD2 (5 bases each). CDR3 length: 15 amino acids. In germline, CDR1 is MNHNS, CDR2 SASEGT.

The rearrangement uses TRBV4-1 and TRBJ2-5; TRBD1 aligns across 7 bases. This CDR3 region has 15 residues. The germline V gene has CDR1 MGHRA and CDR2 YSYEKL. J was trimmed by 3 bases and V by 0 bases; bases with no gene match: 4. This chain's CDR3 is CASSQDGTAEETQYF. CDR3 DNA sequence: TGCGCCAGCAGCCAAGATGGGACAGCTGAAGAGACCCAGTACTTC.

CDR3 in amino acids: CASCAERGHMNTEAFF. Here the CDR3 DNA reads TGCGCCAGTTGTGCCGAAAGAGGGCACATGAACACTGAAGCTTTCTTT. The chain is built from TRBV5-1 and TRBJ1-1; D unclear. The germline V gene has CDR1 SGHRS and CDR2 YFSETQ. V was trimmed by 8 bases and J by 0 bases, leaving 20 bases between them. The CDR3 runs 16 residues. Variable domain in full (rest from reference TRBV5-1 and TRBJ1-1): KAGVTQTPRYLIKTRGQQVTLSCSPISGHRSVSWYQQTPGQGLQFLFEYFSETQRNKGNFPGRFSGRQFSNSRSEMNVSTLELGDSALYLCASCAERGHMNTEAFFGQGTRLTVV.

This chain connects TRBV18 to TRBJ1-1; D is unresolved. The CDR3 sequence is 13 residues long. CDR1 is KGHSH, CDR2 LQKENI, per germline. The germline V and J ends were trimmed by 3 bases and 0 bases, with 5 bases remaining between them. The CDR3 coding sequence is TGTGCCAGCTCACCCCAGGTGAACACTGAAGCTTTCTTT. This translates into CASSPQVNTEAFF.

The V and J genes are TRBV12-3 or TRBV12-4 and TRBJ1-2; perhaps TRBD1 as D (5 bases). Trimming pared 7 bases from V and 7 bases from J, leaving 16 bases between. This CDR3 comprises 13 residues. The CDR3 sequence is CASTAFADSGYTF. The CDR3 region has the DNA TGTGCCAGCACCGCCTTTGCAGACAGTGGCTACACCTTC.

The chain employs TRBV6-6 and TRBJ2-3; the D call may be TRBD1 or TRBD2 (5 bases each). V gave up 11 bases and J gave up 0 bases, with 12 bases separating them. From germline, CDR1 is MNHNY and CDR2 SVGAGI (reference sequence). The CDR3 covers 13 residues. CDR3 nucleotides: TGTGCCTCCAAGGGACCTAGCACAGATACGCAGTATTTT. Amino acid sequence: CASKGPSTDTQYF.

The chain is built from TRBV18 and TRBJ2-3; D is uncertain. CDR1 and CDR2 from the germline V gene are KGHSH and LQKENI. CDR3 size: 17 residues. V was shortened by 1 base and J by 4 bases, with 18 bases between the two germline ends. The CDR3 nucleotides read TGTGCCAGCTCACCACGTTCCATTAAGGACCGCCCAGATACGCAGTATTTT. Protein: CASSPRSIKDRPDTQYF. Full variable domain (missing parts from reference TRBV18 and TRBJ2-3): NAGVMQNPRHLVRRRGQEARLRCSPMKGHSHVYWYRQLPEEGLKFMVYLQKENIIDESGMPKERFSAEFPKEGPSILRIQQVVRGDSAAYFCASSPRSIKDRPDTQYFGPGTRLTVL.

This clone was counted between two and nine times. The chain is built from TRBV5-1 and TRBJ2-2; D is perhaps TRBD2 (5 bases). The V gene's germline CDR1 is SGHRS and CDR2 YFSETQ. V was clipped by 1 base and J by 0 bases, with 7 bases between them. This CDR3 is 15 amino acids long. DNA of the CDR3: TGCGCCAGCAGCTTGTCCGGGGCGAACACCGGGGAGCTGTTTTTT. Translated, it gives CASSLSGANTGELFF.

The chain employs TRBV5-5 and TRBJ2-7; D gene unclear. The CDR3 is 12 amino acids. Germline V gene lookup returns CDR1 SGHKS and CDR2 YYEKEE (reference sequence). The ends were cut back, 0 bases at V and 3 bases at J, with 4 bases in the middle. The CDR3 bases are TGTGCCAGCAGCTTGGTGGTCTACGAGCAGTACTTC. Its protein product is CASSLVVYEQYF. The whole variable domain, remainder taken from reference TRBV5-5 and TRBJ2-7, is DAGVTQSPTHLIKTRGQQVTLRCSPISGHKSVSWYQQVLGQGPQFIFQYYEKEERGRGNFPDRFSARQFPNYSSELNVNALLLGDSALYLCASSLVVYEQYFGPGTRLTVT.

V and J are TRBV6-5 and TRBJ1-5; D is ambiguous. Per the germline V gene, CDR1 is MNHEY and CDR2 is SVGAGI. V was shortened by 4 bases and J by 2 bases, with 9 bases between the two germline ends. The CDR3 contains 14 residues. CDR3 sequence reads: CASSSAGGNQPQHF. CDR3 DNA sequence: TGTGCCAGCAGTTCCGCCGGGGGCAATCAGCCCCAGCATTTT.

The gene calls are TRBV12-3 or TRBV12-4 and TRBJ1-6, with unresolved D. With 6 bases removed from V and 6 bases from J, the gap between germline ends came to 9 bases. This CDR3 is 13 amino acids long. DNA for the CDR3: TGTGCCAGCAGGTTGGGGTTTAATTCACCCCTCCACTTT. Translated: CASRLGFNSPLHF.

The chain recombines TRBV7-8 with TRBJ2-7; weak D call: TRBD2 (5 bases). CDR1 and CDR2 from the germline V gene are SGHVS and FQNEAQ. V gave up 5 bases and J gave up 4 bases, with 18 bases separating them. The CDR3 spans 15 residues. The CDR3 nucleotides read TGTGCCAGCAGCCCCGGCGGGCTGGGCGCTTACGAGCAGTACTTC. It is translated as CASSPGGLGAYEQYF. The complete variable domain, with remaining parts taken from reference TRBV7-8 and TRBJ2-7, reads GAGVSQSPRYKVAKRGQDVALRCDPISGHVSLFWYQQALGQGPEFLTYFQNEAQLDKSGLPSDRFFAERPEGSVSTLKIQRTQQEDSAVYLCASSPGGLGAYEQYFGPGTRLTVT.

A note on this clone: Within the sample, other DNA sequences also encode this same CDR3. This chain joins TRBV5-1 and TRBJ2-1; 8 bases line up with TRBD1. In germline, CDR1 is SGHRS, CDR2 YFSETQ. The CDR3 extends over 15 amino acids. Germline trimming cut 4 bases from V and 9 bases from J; bases unmatched to any gene: 12. The CDR3 loop reads CASSDLGQGAGEQFF. The CDR3 bases are TGCGCCAGCAGCGACCTAGGACAGGGTGCGGGTGAGCAGTTCTTC. Full variable domain (outside the CDR3, taken from reference TRBV5-1 and TRBJ2-1): KAGVTQTPRYLIKTRGQQVTLSCSPISGHRSVSWYQQTPGQGLQFLFEYFSETQRNKGNFPGRFSGRQFSNSRSEMNVSTLELGDSALYLCASSDLGQGAGEQFFGPGTRLTVL.

Here the CDR3 reads CASSQDYPGGEAFF. CDR3 nucleotides: TGTGCCAGCAGCCAAGATTACCCAGGGGGGGAAGCTTTCTTT. This rearrangement joins TRBV4-2 to TRBJ1-1; 7 bases are shared with TRBD1. CDR1 is LGHNA, CDR2 YNFKEQ, per germline. With V trimmed by 0 bases and J by 8 bases, 6 bases remained unmatched. The length of the CDR3 is 14 residues.

CDR3 DNA sequence: TGTGCCAGCAGCGGACAGTATGGCTACACCTTC. Its protein product is CASSGQYGYTF. The V and J genes are TRBV28 and TRBJ1-2, with a possible D match to TRBD1 (6 bases). Germline V gene sequence: CDR1 MDHEN, CDR2 SYDVKM. CDR3 length: 11 amino acids. The ends were cut back, 6 bases at V and 5 bases at J, with 7 bases in the middle.

This rearrangement joins TRBV15 to TRBJ1-3; D not resolved. Trimming stripped 5 bases from V and 1 base from J, with 6 bases between. Germline V gives CDR1 LNHNV, CDR2 YYDKDF (reference sequence). The CDR3 is made up of 13 amino acids. CDR3 sequence (DNA): TGTGCCACCAGCCTGACATCTGGAAACACCATATATTTT. It yields the protein CATSLTSGNTIYF. Full variable domain (remainder filled in from reference TRBV15 and TRBJ1-3): DAMVIQNPRYQVTQFGKPVTLSCSQTLNHNVMYWYQQKSSQAPKLLFHYYDKDFNNEADTPDNFQSRRPNTSFCFLDIRSPGLGDTAMYLCATSLTSGNTIYFGEGSWLTVV.

The chain has TRBV7-8 and TRBJ2-5; possibly TRBD1 or TRBD2 for D (5 bases each). There are 13 residues in the CDR3. Germline CDR1 and CDR2: SGHVS and FQNEAQ. The V gene lost 5 bases and the J gene lost 2 bases, with 9 bases spanning the gap. DNA of the CDR3: TGTGCCAGCAGCGGGGGACCGCAAGAGACCCAGTACTTC. Its translation is CASSGGPQETQYF.

This clone was seen a handful of times. The chain recombines TRBV30 with TRBJ2-1; 9 nucleotides align to TRBD1. This CDR3 comprises 13 residues. Germline values: CDR1 GTSNPN, CDR2 SVGIG (reference sequence). With V trimmed by 5 bases and J by 5 bases, 4 bases remained unmatched. CDR3 DNA: TGTGCCTGGTCTTGGACAGGGGACAATGAGCAGTTCTTC. Translated, it gives CAWSWTGDNEQFF.

The CDR3 nucleotides are TGTGCCAGCAGTCAACCGTCCGGGTCGCGTGACGAGCAGTACTTC. This codes for CASSQPSGSRDEQYF. The chain couples TRBV27 to TRBJ2-7; unclear D gene. This CDR3 spans 15 amino acids. V was pared by 5 bases and J by 5 bases, with 19 bases between. CDR1 is MNHEY, CDR2 SMNVEV, per germline (reference sequence).

The gene calls are TRBV30 and TRBJ2-2, with D uncertain. The CDR3 has 20 residues. The ends were cut back, 4 bases at V and 1 base at J, with 28 bases in the middle. In germline, CDR1 is GTSNPN, CDR2 SVGIG (reference sequence). The CDR3 loop reads CAWNKRAGLPSERNTGELFF. In DNA, the CDR3 is TGTGCCTGGAACAAAAGGGCAGGCCTACCGTCAGAGAGGAACACCGGGGAGCTGTTTTTT. Variable domain in full (rest from reference TRBV30 and TRBJ2-2): SQTIHQWPATLVQPVGSPLSLECTVEGTSNPNLYWYRQAAGRGLQLLFYSVGIGQISSEVPQNLSASRPQDRQFILSSKKLLLSDSGFYLCAWNKRAGLPSERNTGELFFGEGSRLTVL.

The chain joins TRBV30 to TRBJ2-7, with 7 bases identical to TRBD1. Germline CDR1 reads GTSNPN; CDR2 reads SVGIG (reference sequence). Germline trimming cut 8 bases from V and 2 bases from J; bases unmatched to any gene: 12. The CDR3 extends over 14 amino acids. CDR3 loop: CAGQTGNPPYEQYF. CDR3 DNA: TGTGCCGGCCAGACAGGGAACCCTCCCTACGAGCAGTACTTC. Variable domain in full (rest from reference TRBV30 and TRBJ2-7): SQTIHQWPATLVQPVGSPLSLECTVEGTSNPNLYWYRQAAGRGLQLLFYSVGIGQISSEVPQNLSASRPQDRQFILSSKKLLLSDSGFYLCAGQTGNPPYEQYFGPGTRLTVT.

The chain carries TRBV30 and TRBJ1-4, with D possibly being TRBD1 (5 bases). This CDR3 has 13 residues. The germline CDR1 and CDR2 sequences are GTSNPN and SVGIG (reference sequence). CDR3 loop: CAWGEGILEKLFF. The CDR3 DNA follows: TGTGCTTGGGGGGAAGGGATTCTGGAAAAACTGTTTTTT.

This chain uses TRBV9 with TRBJ2-4, with 7 bases matching TRBD2. CDR3 length: 15 residues. Germline values: CDR1 SGDLS, CDR2 YYNGEE. The junction had 13 bases not matched to a gene; V was cut back by 5 bases and J by 8 bases. The chain's CDR3 is CASSPTLGGWDIQYF. DNA for the CDR3: TGTGCCAGCAGTCCCACTCTGGGGGGGTGGGACATTCAGTACTTC.

The genes are TRBV24-1 and TRBJ2-1; D ambiguous. From germline, CDR1 is KGHDR and CDR2 SFDVKD. V gave up 7 bases and J gave up 12 bases, with 12 bases separating them. This CDR3 contains 11 residues. CDR3 nucleotides: TGTGCCACCAGCACCGGCGTGTTGCAGTTCTTC. This gives the protein CATSTGVLQFF.

The rearrangement joins TRBV13 to TRBJ1-5; D unclear. V lost 0 bases to trimming and J lost 7 bases, with 7 bases between them. This CDR3 is 13 amino acids long. Germline CDR1 reads PRHDT; CDR2 reads FYEKMQ (reference sequence). This chain's CDR3 is CASSLGSGQPQHF. CDR3 DNA sequence: TGTGCCAGCAGCTTAGGGTCTGGGCAGCCCCAGCATTTT.